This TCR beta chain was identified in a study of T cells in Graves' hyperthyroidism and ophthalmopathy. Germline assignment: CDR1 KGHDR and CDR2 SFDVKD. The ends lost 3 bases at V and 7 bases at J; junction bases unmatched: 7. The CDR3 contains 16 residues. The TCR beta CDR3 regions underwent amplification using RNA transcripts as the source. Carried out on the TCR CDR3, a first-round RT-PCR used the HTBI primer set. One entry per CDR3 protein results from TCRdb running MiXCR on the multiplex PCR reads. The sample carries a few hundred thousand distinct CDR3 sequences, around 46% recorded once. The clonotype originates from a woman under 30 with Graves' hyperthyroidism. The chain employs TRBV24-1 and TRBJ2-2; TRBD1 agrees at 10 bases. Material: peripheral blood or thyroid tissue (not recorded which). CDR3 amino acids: CATSDSRTGGRGELFF. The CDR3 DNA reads TGTGCCACCAGTGATAGCAGGACAGGGGGACGCGGGGAGCTGTTTTTT.